This T cell receptor (delta chain) is drawn from a study of gamma-delta T cells after stem cell transplantation. The V gene's germline CDR1 is GEAIGNYY and CDR2 EKD. The CDR3 has 15 residues. TCRdb re-processed the RT-PCR reads using CATT. The top ten clones hold 22% of a sample with 2,000 or so delta-chain clones, 1.2% of them seen once. This clone was counted only a few times. A read error is likely here: a far larger clone is one base away. The sample has other DNA sequences that encode this CDR3 too. The receptor's source is a human donor. It is not recorded whose cells these are; they may come from a transplant donor. V gene TRDV2 combines with J gene TRDJ1; 12 bases fit TRDD3. The material sequenced was gamma-delta T cells. Here the CDR3 reads CACDRLGDTTDKLIF. In nucleotides, the CDR3 is TGCGCCTGTGACCGACTGGGGGATACTACCGATAAACTCATCTTT.